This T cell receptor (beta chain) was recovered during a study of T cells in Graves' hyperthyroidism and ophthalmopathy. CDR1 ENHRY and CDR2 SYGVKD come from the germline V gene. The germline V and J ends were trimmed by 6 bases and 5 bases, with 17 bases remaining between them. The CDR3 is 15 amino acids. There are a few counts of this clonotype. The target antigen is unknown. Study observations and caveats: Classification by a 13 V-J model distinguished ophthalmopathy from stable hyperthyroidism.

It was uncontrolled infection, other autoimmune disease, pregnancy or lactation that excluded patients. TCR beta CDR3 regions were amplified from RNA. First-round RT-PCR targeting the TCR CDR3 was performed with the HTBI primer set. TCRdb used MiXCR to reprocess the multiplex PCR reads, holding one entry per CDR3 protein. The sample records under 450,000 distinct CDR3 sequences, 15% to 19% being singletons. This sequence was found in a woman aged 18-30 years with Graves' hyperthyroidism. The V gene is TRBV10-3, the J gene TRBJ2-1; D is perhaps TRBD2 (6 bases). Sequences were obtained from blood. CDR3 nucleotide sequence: TGTGCCATCAGGGCCGGGACGGGGGTAAACAATGAGCAGTTCTTC. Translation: CAIRAGTGVNNEQFF.